This is a list of T cell receptor beta chains from one sample in a study of cytomegalovirus exposure and HLA in healthy donors. TCRdb keeps only in-frame clones here, not all; method: immunoSEQ multiplex PCR. Of 150,000 or so clones in the sample, about 79% are singletons; the top ten hold 0.65% to 0.85%. Sequenced sample: PBMCs. These receptors were collected from a female donor in good health and CMV-seronegative. Each CDR3 is given with its conserved first and last residue. D genes are given only for firm matches. Expanded clones are given a class, and other clones once, few, many or no size at all.

clone_size: -
v_call: TRBV7-3
j_call: TRBJ2-3
d_call: -
cdr3_nt: TGTGCCAGCAGCCTTTATCCGGGTTCGGTCGGCACAGATACGCAGTATTTT
cdr3_aa: CASSLYPGSVGTDTQYF

clone_size: -
v_call: TRBV19
j_call: TRBJ1-5
d_call: -
cdr3_nt: TGTGCCAGTAGTATAGAAATCTGGCGGGGTCAGCCCCAGCATTTT
cdr3_aa: CASSIEIWRGQPQHF

clone_size: -
v_call: TRBV6-6
j_call: TRBJ2-1
d_call: -
cdr3_nt: TGTGCCAGCAGTTACTCCCCAAGGGGGTTGGATGAGCAGTTCTTC
cdr3_aa: CASSYSPRGLDEQFF

clone_size: -
v_call: TRBV9
j_call: TRBJ1-3
d_call: -
cdr3_nt: TGTGCCAGCAGCGTCGACTTATCTGGAAACACCATATATTTT
cdr3_aa: CASSVDLSGNTIYF

clone_size: -
v_call: TRBV11-2
j_call: TRBJ2-3
d_call: TRBD2
cdr3_nt: TGTGCCAGCAGGCAAGGGACTAGCGGGACAGATACGCAGTATTTT
cdr3_aa: CASRQGTSGTDTQYF

clone_size: -
v_call: TRBV9
j_call: TRBJ2-5
d_call: -
cdr3_nt: TGTGCCAGCAGCGCCGGGACTTCCCAAGAGACCCAGTACTTC
cdr3_aa: CASSAGTSQETQYF

clone_size: -
v_call: TRBV5-6
j_call: TRBJ2-3
d_call: TRBD2
cdr3_nt: TGTGCCAGCAGCGCGGGGGGGAGCACAGATACGCAGTATTTT
cdr3_aa: CASSAGGSTDTQYF

clone_size: -
v_call: TRBV6-5
j_call: TRBJ2-7
d_call: TRBD1
cdr3_nt: TGTGCCAGCAGTTTGGGACAGGTATACGAGCAGTACTTC
cdr3_aa: CASSLGQVYEQYF

clone_size: -
v_call: TRBV18
j_call: TRBJ2-7
d_call: -
cdr3_nt: TGTGCCAGCTCACCAGAGCTGTCCTACGAGCAGTACTTC
cdr3_aa: CASSPELSYEQYF

clone_size: few
v_call: TRBV27
j_call: TRBJ1-1
d_call: -
cdr3_nt: TGTGCCAGCAGTCCATACCGGGACATTAGGAACACTGAAGCTTTCTTT
cdr3_aa: CASSPYRDIRNTEAFF

clone_size: -
v_call: TRBV7-9
j_call: TRBJ1-2
d_call: TRBD1
cdr3_nt: TGTGCCAGCAGCTTCCGGACAGGGGGCTTTGGCTACACCTTC
cdr3_aa: CASSFRTGGFGYTF

clone_size: -
v_call: TRBV7-6
j_call: TRBJ2-3
d_call: TRBD2
cdr3_nt: TGTGCCAGCAGCTACAGGACTAGTGTTGCAGATACGCAGTATTTT
cdr3_aa: CASSYRTSVADTQYF

clone_size: -
v_call: TRBV7-9
j_call: TRBJ2-7
d_call: -
cdr3_nt: TGTGCCAGCAGCTTAGTAGGAGGGACGAGCGACGAGCAGTACTTC
cdr3_aa: CASSLVGGTSDEQYF

clone_size: -
v_call: TRBV4-3
j_call: TRBJ1-3
d_call: -
cdr3_nt: TGCGCCAGCAGCGAACAACTAACCTCTAGCCCCATATATTTT
cdr3_aa: CASSEQLTSSPIYF

clone_size: -
v_call: TRBV10-3
j_call: TRBJ1-5
d_call: TRBD1
cdr3_nt: TGTGCCATCAGTGTAGGGGACAGAAATCAGCCCCAGCATTTT
cdr3_aa: CAISVGDRNQPQHF

clone_size: -
v_call: TRBV7-9
j_call: TRBJ2-4
d_call: TRBD2
cdr3_nt: TGTGCCAGCAGCGCGGGGATCGGGGGGATTCAGTACTTC
cdr3_aa: CASSAGIGGIQYF

clone_size: -
v_call: TRBV5-1
j_call: TRBJ2-2
d_call: -
cdr3_nt: TGCGCCAGCAGCTTGGTCCCCCCGGACACCGGGGAGCTGTTTTTT
cdr3_aa: CASSLVPPDTGELFF

clone_size: -
v_call: TRBV7-3
j_call: TRBJ1-2
d_call: -
cdr3_nt: TGTGCCAGCAGCGATCGCGTGCAGGGCGGAGGCTACACCTTC
cdr3_aa: CASSDRVQGGGYTF

clone_size: -
v_call: TRBV28
j_call: TRBJ1-5
d_call: -
cdr3_nt: TGTGCCAGTCGGGCTTACCAATGGACAACCAATCAGCCCCAGCATTTT
cdr3_aa: CASRAYQWTTNQPQHF

clone_size: few
v_call: TRBV6-6
j_call: TRBJ1-2
d_call: -
cdr3_nt: TGTGCCAGCAGCCCCCAGACAGCTAACTATGGCTACACCTTC
cdr3_aa: CASSPQTANYGYTF

clone_size: once
v_call: TRBV5-1
j_call: TRBJ2-5
d_call: TRBD2
cdr3_nt: TGCGCCACCTCTGGGAATAGCGGGAGTCACGAGACCCAGTACTTC
cdr3_aa: CATSGNSGSHETQYF

clone_size: -
v_call: TRBV18
j_call: TRBJ2-6
d_call: -
cdr3_nt: TGTGCCAGCTCACCTGACATCTCTGGGGCCAACGGCCTGACTTTC
cdr3_aa: CASSPDISGANGLTF

clone_size: -
v_call: TRBV5-1
j_call: TRBJ2-7
d_call: -
cdr3_nt: TGCGCCAGCAGCTTTGTCACCCCCCCCTACGAGCAGTACTTC
cdr3_aa: CASSFVTPPYEQYF

clone_size: -
v_call: TRBV6-6
j_call: TRBJ1-3
d_call: -
cdr3_nt: TGTGCCAGCACTATTACTACGCCGAATACTGGAAACACCATATATTTT
cdr3_aa: CASTITTPNTGNTIYF

clone_size: -
v_call: TRBV10-3
j_call: TRBJ2-5
d_call: -
cdr3_nt: TGTGCCATGGGGCCAGAGCAAGAGACCCAGTACTTC
cdr3_aa: CAMGPEQETQYF

clone_size: -
v_call: TRBV7-2
j_call: TRBJ1-6
d_call: -
cdr3_nt: TGTGCCAGCAGCTTAGCGGCAGGGCCTCTCCCCCTCCACTTT
cdr3_aa: CASSLAAGPLPLHF

clone_size: -
v_call: TRBV7-9
j_call: TRBJ1-2
d_call: -
cdr3_nt: TGTGCCAGCAGCTTAGCGTTGCAGGGAATGGTCTATGGCTACACCTTC
cdr3_aa: CASSLALQGMVYGYTF

clone_size: -
v_call: TRBV10-1
j_call: TRBJ1-2
d_call: -
cdr3_nt: TGCGCCAGCAGATGGCCGGGACTCGATGGCTACACCTTC
cdr3_aa: CASRWPGLDGYTF

clone_size: -
v_call: TRBV28
j_call: TRBJ2-7
d_call: -
cdr3_nt: TGTGCCAGCAGTGCAACAGGGTACGAGCAGTACTTC
cdr3_aa: CASSATGYEQYF

clone_size: -
v_call: TRBV25-1
j_call: TRBJ1-5
d_call: -
cdr3_nt: TGTGCCAGCAGTGACCACAATCAGCCCCAGCATTTT
cdr3_aa: CASSDHNQPQHF

clone_size: -
v_call: TRBV19
j_call: TRBJ2-3
d_call: -
cdr3_nt: TGTGCCAGTAGTACTCGAGGCTCTGATACGCAGTATTTT
cdr3_aa: CASSTRGSDTQYF

clone_size: -
v_call: TRBV7-2
j_call: TRBJ1-6
d_call: TRBD1
cdr3_nt: TGTGCCAGCAGCCCACAGGGGGGTTATAATTCACCCCTCCACTTT
cdr3_aa: CASSPQGGYNSPLHF

clone_size: -
v_call: TRBV7-3
j_call: TRBJ2-7
d_call: TRBD1
cdr3_nt: TGTGCCAGCAGCCGCGACAGGGGGCCCTACGAGCAGTACTTC
cdr3_aa: CASSRDRGPYEQYF

clone_size: -
v_call: TRBV5-6
j_call: TRBJ2-5
d_call: TRBD1
cdr3_nt: TGTGCCAGCAGCTTGGCGGGACAGGGACAATTGGAGACCCAGTACTTC
cdr3_aa: CASSLAGQGQLETQYF

clone_size: -
v_call: TRBV5-6
j_call: TRBJ2-1
d_call: -
cdr3_nt: TGTGCCAGCAGCTCCTTAGGGGAAAATGAGCAGTTCTTC
cdr3_aa: CASSSLGENEQFF

clone_size: -
v_call: TRBV28
j_call: TRBJ2-7
d_call: -
cdr3_nt: TGTGCCAGCAGTCTCCCCTTCCGCGAGCAGTACTTC
cdr3_aa: CASSLPFREQYF

clone_size: -
v_call: TRBV19
j_call: TRBJ1-1
d_call: TRBD1
cdr3_nt: TGTGCCAGTAGTAGACAGGGGCTCACTGAAGCTTTCTTT
cdr3_aa: CASSRQGLTEAFF

clone_size: few
v_call: TRBV11-1
j_call: TRBJ2-7
d_call: TRBD2
cdr3_nt: TGTGCCAGCAGCATCCGACTAGCGGCCCTAGCAGTGGAGCAGTACTTC
cdr3_aa: CASSIRLAALAVEQYF

clone_size: -
v_call: TRBV9
j_call: TRBJ2-1
d_call: -
cdr3_nt: TGTGCCAGCAGCGTAGGACAGGACCCCTACAATGAGCAGTTCTTC
cdr3_aa: CASSVGQDPYNEQFF

clone_size: -
v_call: TRBV7-8
j_call: TRBJ2-1
d_call: -
cdr3_nt: TGTGCCAGCAGCGGCAGGTGGAGGTCCTACAATGAGCAGTTCTTC
cdr3_aa: CASSGRWRSYNEQFF

clone_size: -
v_call: TRBV6-5
j_call: TRBJ2-2
d_call: TRBD1
cdr3_nt: TGTGCCAGCAGTTACTCAGGGGGCGCGAACACCGGGGAGCTGTTTTTT
cdr3_aa: CASSYSGGANTGELFF

clone_size: once
v_call: TRBV7-2
j_call: TRBJ2-5
d_call: TRBD1
cdr3_nt: TGTGCCAGCAGCCCCCACGGGACAGGAATGGGGACCCAGTACTTC
cdr3_aa: CASSPHGTGMGTQYF

clone_size: -
v_call: TRBV6-5
j_call: TRBJ1-1
d_call: -
cdr3_nt: TGTGCCAGCATTCCAGCGGGCCGGAACACTGAAGCTTTCTTT
cdr3_aa: CASIPAGRNTEAFF

clone_size: -
v_call: TRBV7-9
j_call: TRBJ2-2
d_call: TRBD1
cdr3_nt: TGTGCCAGCAGGGGACAGGGGAGTGGCACCGGGGAGCTGTTTTTT
cdr3_aa: CASRGQGSGTGELFF

clone_size: few
v_call: TRBV9
j_call: TRBJ1-6
d_call: TRBD1
cdr3_nt: TGTGCCAGCAGCATGGGACAGTATAATTCACCCCTCCACTTT
cdr3_aa: CASSMGQYNSPLHF

clone_size: -
v_call: TRBV18
j_call: TRBJ2-6
d_call: -
cdr3_nt: TGTGCCAGCTCACCGAGTACAGGAGTCTCTGGGGCCAACGGCCTGACTTTC
cdr3_aa: CASSPSTGVSGANGLTF

clone_size: -
v_call: TRBV4-3
j_call: TRBJ1-2
d_call: -
cdr3_nt: TGCGCCAGCAGCCAAGGAGACGGGACAAACTATGGCTACACCTTC
cdr3_aa: CASSQGDGTNYGYTF

clone_size: few
v_call: TRBV11-3
j_call: TRBJ2-7
d_call: TRBD2
cdr3_nt: TGTGCCAGCAGCCCGGGGGGTGATAGCCGCTACGAGCAGTACTTC
cdr3_aa: CASSPGGDSRYEQYF

clone_size: -
v_call: TRBV30
j_call: TRBJ1-1
d_call: -
cdr3_nt: TGTGCCTGGAGTGGGAGAACTGGTAAAGCTTTCTTT
cdr3_aa: CAWSGRTGKAFF

clone_size: -
v_call: TRBV28
j_call: TRBJ2-1
d_call: -
cdr3_nt: TGTGCCAGCAGTTTAGTCCCAAGGGGGCAGTTCTTC
cdr3_aa: CASSLVPRGQFF

clone_size: -
v_call: TRBV5-8
j_call: TRBJ2-3
d_call: TRBD1
cdr3_nt: TGTGCCAGCAGCTTGGGACAGGGTTCAGATACGCAGTATTTT
cdr3_aa: CASSLGQGSDTQYF

clone_size: few
v_call: TRBV9
j_call: TRBJ2-5
d_call: TRBD2
cdr3_nt: TGTGCCAGCAGCGTAGGGGGACTAGCGGGGGGGTCGGTCGAGACCCAGTACTTC
cdr3_aa: CASSVGGLAGGSVETQYF

clone_size: -
v_call: TRBV28
j_call: TRBJ1-6
d_call: TRBD1
cdr3_nt: TGTGCCAGCAGTTTAACAGACAGGGTTCCGCGGAATTCACCCCTCCACTTT
cdr3_aa: CASSLTDRVPRNSPLHF